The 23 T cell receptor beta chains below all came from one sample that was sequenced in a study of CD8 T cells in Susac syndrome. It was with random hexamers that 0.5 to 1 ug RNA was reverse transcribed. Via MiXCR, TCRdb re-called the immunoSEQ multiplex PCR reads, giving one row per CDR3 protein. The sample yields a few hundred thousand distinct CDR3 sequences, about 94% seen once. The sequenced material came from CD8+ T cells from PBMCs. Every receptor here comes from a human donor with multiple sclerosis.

This CDR3 is CASSQERGGPSYEQYF. In DNA, the CDR3 is TGTGCCAGCAGCCAAGAGCGGGGGGGCCCCTCCTACGAGCAGTACTTC. V usage is TRBV4-2 and J usage is TRBJ2-7, with 9 nucleotides matching TRBD2. V lost 0 bases and J lost 0; bases outside the gene matches: 3. This CDR3 is built from 16 residues. Germline V gene sequence: CDR1 LGHNA, CDR2 YNFKEQ.

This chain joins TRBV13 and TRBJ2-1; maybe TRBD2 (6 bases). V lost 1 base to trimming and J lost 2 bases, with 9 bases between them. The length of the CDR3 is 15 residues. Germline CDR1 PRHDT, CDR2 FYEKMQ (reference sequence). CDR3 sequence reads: CASSLAGETYNEQFF. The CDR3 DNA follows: TGTGCCAGCAGCTTAGCGGGAGAGACCTACAATGAGCAGTTCTTC.

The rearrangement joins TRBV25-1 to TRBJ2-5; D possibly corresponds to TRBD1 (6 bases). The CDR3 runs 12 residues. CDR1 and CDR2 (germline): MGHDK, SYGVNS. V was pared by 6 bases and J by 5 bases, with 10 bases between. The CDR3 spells CASRQGVETQYF. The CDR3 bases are TGTGCCAGCAGACAGGGAGTCGAGACCCAGTACTTC.

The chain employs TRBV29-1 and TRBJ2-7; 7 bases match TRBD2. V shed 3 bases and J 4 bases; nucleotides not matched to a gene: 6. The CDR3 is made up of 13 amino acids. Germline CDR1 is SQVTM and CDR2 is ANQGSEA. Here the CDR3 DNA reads TGCAGCGTTGACGGTGGCGGGGGTTACGAGCAGTACTTC. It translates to CSVDGGGGYEQYF.

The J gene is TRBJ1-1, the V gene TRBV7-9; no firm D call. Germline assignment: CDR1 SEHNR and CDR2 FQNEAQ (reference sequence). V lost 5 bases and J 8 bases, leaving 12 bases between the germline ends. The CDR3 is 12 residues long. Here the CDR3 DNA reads TGTGCCAGCAGCCCCTTCGGTCCAGAAGCTTTCTTT. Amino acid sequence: CASSPFGPEAFF.

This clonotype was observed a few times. CDR3 sequence (DNA): TGTGCCAGCAGTGATCTCGGGGTGGGAAACGAGCAGTACTTC. Amino acids: CASSDLGVGNEQYF. V is TRBV9 and J is TRBJ2-7; weak D call: TRBD2 (5 bases). Germline CDR1 reads SGDLS; CDR2 reads YYNGEE. There are 14 residues in the CDR3. Trimming shortened V by 5 bases and J by 5 bases, and 17 bases separated the two germline ends. Drawing the rest from reference TRBV9 and TRBJ2-7, the complete variable domain is DSGVTQTPKHLITATGQRVTLRCSPRSGDLSVYWYQQSLDQGLQFLIQYYNGEERAKGNILERFSAQQFPDLHSELNLSSLELGDSALYFCASSDLGVGNEQYFGPGTRLTVT.

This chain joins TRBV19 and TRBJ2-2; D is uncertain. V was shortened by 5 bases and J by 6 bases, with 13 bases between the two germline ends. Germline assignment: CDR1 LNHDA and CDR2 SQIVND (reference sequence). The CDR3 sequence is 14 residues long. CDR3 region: CASSPAPGAGELFF. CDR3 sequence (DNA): TGTGCCAGTAGTCCCGCCCCTGGGGCCGGGGAGCTGTTTTTT.

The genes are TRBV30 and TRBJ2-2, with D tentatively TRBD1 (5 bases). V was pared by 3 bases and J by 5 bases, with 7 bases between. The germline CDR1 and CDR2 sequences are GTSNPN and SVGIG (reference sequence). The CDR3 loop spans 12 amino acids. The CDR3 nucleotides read TGTGCCTGGAGCAGGGTAACCGGGGAGCTGTTTTTT. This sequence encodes CAWSRVTGELFF. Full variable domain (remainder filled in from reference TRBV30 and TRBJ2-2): SQTIHQWPATLVQPVGSPLSLECTVEGTSNPNLYWYRQAAGRGLQLLFYSVGIGQISSEVPQNLSASRPQDRQFILSSKKLLLSDSGFYLCAWSRVTGELFFGEGSRLTVL.

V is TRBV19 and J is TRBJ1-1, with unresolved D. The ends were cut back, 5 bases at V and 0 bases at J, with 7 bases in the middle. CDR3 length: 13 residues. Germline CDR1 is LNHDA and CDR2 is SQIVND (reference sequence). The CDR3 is CASSQTLNTEAFF. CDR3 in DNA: TGTGCCAGTAGTCAGACCTTGAACACTGAAGCTTTCTTT. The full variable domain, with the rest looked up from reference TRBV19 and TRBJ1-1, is DGGITQSPKYLFRKEGQNVTLSCEQNLNHDAMYWYRQDPGQGLRLIYYSQIVNDFQKGDIAEGYSVSREKKESFPLTVTSAQKNPTAFYLCASSQTLNTEAFFGQGTRLTVV.

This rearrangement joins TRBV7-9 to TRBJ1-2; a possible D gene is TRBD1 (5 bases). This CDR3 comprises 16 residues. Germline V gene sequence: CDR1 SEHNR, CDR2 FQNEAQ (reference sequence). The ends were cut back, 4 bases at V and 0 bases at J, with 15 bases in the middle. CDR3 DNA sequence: TGTGCCAGCAGCTCCCCGGACACTCCGTCTAACTATGGCTACACCTTC. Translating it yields CASSSPDTPSNYGYTF.

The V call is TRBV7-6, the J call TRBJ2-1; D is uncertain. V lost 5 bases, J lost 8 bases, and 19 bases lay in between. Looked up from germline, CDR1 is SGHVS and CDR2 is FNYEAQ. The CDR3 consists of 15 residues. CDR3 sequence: CASSQSPSKMDEQFF. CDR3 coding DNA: TGTGCCAGCAGCCAAAGTCCCTCAAAGATGGATGAGCAGTTCTTC. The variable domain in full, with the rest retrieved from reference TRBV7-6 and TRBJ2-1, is GAGVSQSPRYKVTKRGQDVALRCDPISGHVSLYWYRQALGQGPEFLTYFNYEAQQDKSGLPNDRFSAERPEGSISTLTIQRTEQRDSAMYRCASSQSPSKMDEQFFGPGTRLTVL.

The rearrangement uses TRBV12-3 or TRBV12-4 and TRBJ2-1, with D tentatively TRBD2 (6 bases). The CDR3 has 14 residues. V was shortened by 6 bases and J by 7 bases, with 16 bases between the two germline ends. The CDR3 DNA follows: TGTGCCAGCAGATCCAGGGAGGCCCTTAATGAGCAGTTCTTC. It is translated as CASRSREALNEQFF.

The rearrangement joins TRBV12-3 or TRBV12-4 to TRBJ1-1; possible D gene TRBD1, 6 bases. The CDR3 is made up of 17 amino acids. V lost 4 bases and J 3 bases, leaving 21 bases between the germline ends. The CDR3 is CASSSPGTQPIDTEAFF. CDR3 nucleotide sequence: TGTGCCAGCAGTTCCCCCGGGACACAACCTATCGACACTGAAGCTTTCTTT.

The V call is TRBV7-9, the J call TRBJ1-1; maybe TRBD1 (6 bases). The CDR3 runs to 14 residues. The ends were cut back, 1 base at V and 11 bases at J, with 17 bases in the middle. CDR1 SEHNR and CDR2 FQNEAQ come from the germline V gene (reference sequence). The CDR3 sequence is CASSLDPDSREAFF. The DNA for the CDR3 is TGTGCCAGCAGCTTAGACCCGGACAGCCGAGAGGCTTTCTTT.

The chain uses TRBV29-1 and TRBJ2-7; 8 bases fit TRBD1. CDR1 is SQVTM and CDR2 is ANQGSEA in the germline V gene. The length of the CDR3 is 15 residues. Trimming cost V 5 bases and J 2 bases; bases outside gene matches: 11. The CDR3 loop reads CSVSQRTGKTYEQYF. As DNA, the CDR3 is TGCAGCGTTTCCCAAAGGACAGGGAAAACCTACGAGCAGTACTTC.

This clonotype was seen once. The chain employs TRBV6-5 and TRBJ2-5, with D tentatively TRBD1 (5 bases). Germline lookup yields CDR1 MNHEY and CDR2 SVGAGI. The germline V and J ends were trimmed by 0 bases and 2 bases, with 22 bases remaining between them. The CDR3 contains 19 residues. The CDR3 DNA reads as TGTGCCAGCAGTTACTCCCCTCCCGGACAACTGGCAATTCAAGAGACCCAGTACTTC. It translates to CASSYSPPGQLAIQETQYF.

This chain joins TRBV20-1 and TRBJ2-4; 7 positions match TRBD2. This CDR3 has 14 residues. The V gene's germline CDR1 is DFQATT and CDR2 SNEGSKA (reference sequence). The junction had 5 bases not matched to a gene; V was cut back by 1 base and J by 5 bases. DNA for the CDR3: TGCAGTGCTAGAGCCCCGGGACTACAAAACATTCAGTACTTC. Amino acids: CSARAPGLQNIQYF.

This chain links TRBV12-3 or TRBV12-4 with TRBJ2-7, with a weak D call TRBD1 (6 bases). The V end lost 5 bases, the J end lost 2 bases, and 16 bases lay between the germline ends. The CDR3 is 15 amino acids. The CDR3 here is CASSNIGTHPYEQYF. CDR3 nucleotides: TGTGCCAGCAGTAACATTGGGACACATCCCTACGAGCAGTACTTC.

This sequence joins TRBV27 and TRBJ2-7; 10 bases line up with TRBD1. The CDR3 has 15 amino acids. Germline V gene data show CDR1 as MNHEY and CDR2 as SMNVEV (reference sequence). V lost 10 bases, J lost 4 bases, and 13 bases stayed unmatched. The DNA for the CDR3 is TGTGCCACCCACTCCCCGGGACAGGGGACATACGAGCAGTACTTC. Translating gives CATHSPGQGTYEQYF.

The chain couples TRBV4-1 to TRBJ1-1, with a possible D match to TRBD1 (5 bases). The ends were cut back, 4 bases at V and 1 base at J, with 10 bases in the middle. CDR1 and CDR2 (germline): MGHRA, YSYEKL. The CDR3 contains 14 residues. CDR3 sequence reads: CASSPTVPNTEAFF. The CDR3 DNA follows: TGCGCCAGCAGCCCGACAGTCCCGAACACTGAAGCTTTCTTT.

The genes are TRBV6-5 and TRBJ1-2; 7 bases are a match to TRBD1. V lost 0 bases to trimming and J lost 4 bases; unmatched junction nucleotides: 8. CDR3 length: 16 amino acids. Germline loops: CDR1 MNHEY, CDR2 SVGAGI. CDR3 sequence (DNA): TGTGCCAGCAGTTACTCGTTCACAGGGGATACCTATGGCTACACCTTC. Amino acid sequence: CASSYSFTGDTYGYTF.

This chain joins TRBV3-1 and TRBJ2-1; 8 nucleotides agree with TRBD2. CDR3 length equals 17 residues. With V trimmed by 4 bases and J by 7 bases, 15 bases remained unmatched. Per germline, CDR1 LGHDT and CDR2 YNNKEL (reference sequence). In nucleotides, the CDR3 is TGTGCCAGCAGCCTCGTGATAGCGGGATATTGTGGGAATGAGCAGTTCTTC. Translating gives CASSLVIAGYCGNEQFF.

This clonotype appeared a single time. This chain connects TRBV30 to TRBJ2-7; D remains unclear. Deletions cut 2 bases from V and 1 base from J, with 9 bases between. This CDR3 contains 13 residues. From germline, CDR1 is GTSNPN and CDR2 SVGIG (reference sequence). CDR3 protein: CAWSLWGSYEQYF. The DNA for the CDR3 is TGTGCCTGGAGTCTGTGGGGATCCTACGAGCAGTACTTC. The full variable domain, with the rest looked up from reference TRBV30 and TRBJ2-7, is SQTIHQWPATLVQPVGSPLSLECTVEGTSNPNLYWYRQAAGRGLQLLFYSVGIGQISSEVPQNLSASRPQDRQFILSSKKLLLSDSGFYLCAWSLWGSYEQYFGPGTRLTVT.